This T cell receptor (beta chain) was documented in a study of CD8 T cells in ankylosing spondylitis. Findings and caveats of the study: What seemed typical of ankylosing spondylitis blood was a TCR beta motif built from under 10 highly homologous variants. Enrichment of disease-linked clones was reportedly significant in matched ankylosing spondylitis synovial fluid.

CDR3 size: 15 residues. V lost 6 bases and J lost 2, with 11 bases in between. CDR1 and CDR2 from the germline V gene are MNHEY and SVGEGT. TCRdb passed the 5' RACE reads through MiXCR, listing each CDR3 protein once. The sample has about 340,000 distinct CDR3 sequences; around 20% are singletons. In this sample, this clonotype turned up a few times. Its specificity is not known. The sample taken for sequencing was blood, either unsorted or a sorted T cell fraction (not recorded which). The receptor comes from a male donor with ankylosing spondylitis or in good health (not recorded which). This sequence joins TRBV6-2 or TRBV6-3 and TRBJ1-6; D gene uncertain. The CDR3 DNA sequence: TGTGCCAGCAGCCCCCCACCTGCCTATAATTCACCCCTCCACTTT. Amino acid sequence: CASSPPPAYNSPLHF.